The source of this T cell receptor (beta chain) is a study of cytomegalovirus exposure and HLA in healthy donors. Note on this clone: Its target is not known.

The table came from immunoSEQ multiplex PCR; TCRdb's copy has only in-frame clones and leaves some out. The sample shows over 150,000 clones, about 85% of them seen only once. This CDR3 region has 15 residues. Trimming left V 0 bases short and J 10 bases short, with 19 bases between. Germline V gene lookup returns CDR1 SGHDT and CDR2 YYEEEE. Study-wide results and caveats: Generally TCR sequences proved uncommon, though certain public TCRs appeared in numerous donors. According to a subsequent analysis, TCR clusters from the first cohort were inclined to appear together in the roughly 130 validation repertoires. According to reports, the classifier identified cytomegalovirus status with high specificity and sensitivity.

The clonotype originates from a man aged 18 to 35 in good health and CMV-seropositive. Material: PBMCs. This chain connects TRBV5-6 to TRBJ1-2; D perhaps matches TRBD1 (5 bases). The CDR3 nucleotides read TGTGCCAGCAGCTTGGGACAGATCGGATTTAGTCTCTACACCTTC. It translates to CASSLGQIGFSLYTF.